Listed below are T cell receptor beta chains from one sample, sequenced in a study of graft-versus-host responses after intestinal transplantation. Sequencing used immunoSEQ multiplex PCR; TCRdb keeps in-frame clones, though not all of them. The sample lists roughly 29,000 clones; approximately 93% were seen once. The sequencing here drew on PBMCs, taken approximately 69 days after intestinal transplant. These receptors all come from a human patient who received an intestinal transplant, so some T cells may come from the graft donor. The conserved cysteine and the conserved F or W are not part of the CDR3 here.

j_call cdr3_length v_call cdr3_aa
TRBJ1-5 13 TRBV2 ATHPGGLRNQPQH
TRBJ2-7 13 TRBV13 ASSLGIRTGGEQY
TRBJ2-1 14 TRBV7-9 ASSRWRDPDYNEQF
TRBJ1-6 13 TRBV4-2 ASSQGTGANSPLH
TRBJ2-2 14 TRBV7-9 ASSLPGLPFTGELF
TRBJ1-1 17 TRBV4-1 ASSQPPDAALRTYTEAF
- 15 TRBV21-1 ASSNTRVAGGDYEQY
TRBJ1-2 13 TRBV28 ASSLGPGGNYGYT
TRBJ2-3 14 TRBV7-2 ASSLSSGPVTDTQY
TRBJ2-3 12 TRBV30 AWSGLAGTDTQY
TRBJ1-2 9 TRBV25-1 ASSVGYGYT